Listed below are T cell receptor beta chains from one sample, sequenced in a study of technical replicates of blood from a few donors. Assay: immunoSEQ multiplex PCR; the TCRdb copy retains only in-frame clones and omits some. The sample shows about 83,000 clones, approximately 92% of them seen only once. The material sequenced was T cells isolated from PBMCs. These TCRs come from a human donor in good health. CDR3s include the opening cysteine and the closing phenylalanine or tryptophan. The order of the fields is CDR3 protein, CDR3 DNA, D gene, CDR3 length, J gene, V gene, clone size. D genes are given only for firm matches. Size values are once, few and many counts, or a class for expanded clones, and some rows have none.

CASSSPLERGPKGELFF	TGTGCCAGCAGTTCCCCGTTGGAAAGGGGGCCTAAAGGGGAGCTGTTTTTT	TRBD1	17	TRBJ2-2	TRBV28	once
CASTSPSSGVFEQYF	TGTGCCAGCACCTCTCCCTCTAGCGGGGTCTTCGAGCAGTACTTC	TRBD2	15	TRBJ2-7	TRBV28	.
CASSDGAGGSYEQFF	TGCGCCAGCAGTGATGGGGCGGGAGGGAGCTATGAGCAGTTCTTC	TRBD2	15	TRBJ2-1	TRBV10-1	.
CASSPGGGVGTEAFF	TGTGCCAGCAGCCCAGGGGGCGGGGTGGGCACTGAAGCTTTCTTT	TRBD1	15	TRBJ1-1	TRBV7-9	.
CASSEYSLSEAFF	TGTGCCAGCAGTGAATACTCCTTAAGTGAAGCTTTCTTT	.	13	TRBJ1-1	TRBV6-1	.
CASSNQGFAEAFF	TGTGCCAGCAGCAATCAGGGATTCGCTGAAGCTTTCTTT	.	13	TRBJ1-1	TRBV11-3	.
CASSLDRVGTEAFF	TGTGCCAGCAGCTTAGACAGGGTAGGAACTGAAGCTTTCTTT	.	14	TRBJ1-1	TRBV7-2	.
CASSVVPANPPDTQYF	TGTGCCAGCAGCGTAGTTCCCGCGAACCCCCCAGATACGCAGTATTTT	.	16	TRBJ2-3	TRBV9	.
CASRGWGVYEQYF	TGTGCCAGCAGGGGTTGGGGAGTCTACGAGCAGTACTTC	.	13	TRBJ2-7	TRBV28	.
CASRQGGGRRVGTEAFF	TGTGCCAGTAGACAAGGGGGGGGGCGCAGGGTGGGCACTGAAGCTTTCTTT	.	17	TRBJ1-1	TRBV19	once
CASSSGDKRPQYF	TGTGCCAGCAGTTCGGGAGATAAGAGACCCCAGTACTTC	.	13	TRBJ2-5	TRBV7-3	.
CASSRAGGPRNEQFF	TGTGCCAGCAGCCGAGCGGGGGGGCCCCGGAATGAGCAGTTCTTC	TRBD2	15	TRBJ2-1	TRBV5-4	.
CASSTRGHLEKYF	TGTGCCAGCAGCACCCGAGGACACCTGGAGAAGTACTTC	.	13	TRBJ2-7	TRBV7-9	.
CASRGAGTGTDEQYF	TGTGCCAGCAGGGGAGCCGGGACAGGGACGGACGAGCAGTACTTC	TRBD1	15	TRBJ2-7	TRBV6-5	.
CASSVNLRSIAATDTQYF	TGTGCCAGCAGCGTAAACCTCCGGTCGATAGCGGCGACAGATACGCAGTATTTT	.	18	TRBJ2-3	TRBV9	.
CASRIITGVGEKLFF	TGTGCCAGCAGGATCATAACAGGGGTTGGTGAAAAACTGTTTTTT	TRBD1	15	TRBJ1-4	TRBV6-6	.
CASSPSRGNTEAFF	TGTGCCAGCAGCCCGTCGCGGGGGAACACTGAAGCTTTCTTT	.	14	TRBJ1-1	TRBV7-9	.